The 18 T cell receptor beta chains listed next were all sequenced from one sample in a study of blood T cell repertoires in COVID-19. Assay used: immunoSEQ multiplex PCR; TCRdb lists only in-frame clones, some missing. The sample comprises about 73,000 clones, 75% to 95% of which are singletons, and under 6.5% rests with the top ten. The source material was peripheral blood. The receptors were sampled from a woman in her late teens or twenties with acute or convalescent COVID-19.

The chain joins TRBV6-5 to TRBJ2-3; D unclear. This CDR3 is built from 15 residues. Germline V lookup: CDR1 MNHEY, CDR2 SVGAGI. Deletions cut 2 bases from V and 2 bases from J, with 11 bases between. Here the CDR3 reads CASSYLNLLTDTQYF. CDR3 DNA sequence: TGTGCCAGCAGTTACCTAAATCTGCTCACAGATACGCAGTATTTT.

The rearrangement joins TRBV2 to TRBJ2-2; 11 bases map to TRBD2. The CDR3 runs to 16 residues. The ends lost 6 bases at V and 2 bases at J; junction bases unmatched: 5. Germline CDR1 is SNHLY and CDR2 is FYNNEI. The CDR3 DNA follows: TGTGCCAGCAGGAGACTAGCGGGGCCCAACACCGGGGAGCTGTTTTTT. Its translation is CASRRLAGPNTGELFF.

DNA of the CDR3: TGTGCCTGGAGTCGAAAGAGGGGGATCTATGGCTACACCTTC. Residues: CAWSRKRGIYGYTF. The chain combines TRBV30 with TRBJ1-2, with TRBD1 as a possible D gene (6 bases). The length of the CDR3 is 14 residues. Germline lookup yields CDR1 GTSNPN and CDR2 SVGIG (reference sequence). Deletions cut 2 bases from V and 4 bases from J, with 14 bases between.

This clone was found once. The V and J genes are TRBV2 and TRBJ1-1; tentative D call: TRBD1 (6 bases). Between the trimmed V and J ends, which lost 8 bases and 1 base, there was a span of 17 bases. There are 15 residues in the CDR3. Germline V CDR1 and CDR2: SNHLY, FYNNEI. The CDR3 spells CASGPRTAKNTEAFF. The CDR3 DNA reads TGTGCCAGCGGCCCCCGGACAGCAAAGAACACTGAAGCTTTCTTT.

The chain employs TRBV30 and TRBJ2-1, with 7 bases matching TRBD1. This CDR3 spans 14 amino acids. The germline gives CDR1 GTSNPN, CDR2 SVGIG (reference sequence). J lost 10 bases, V lost 5 bases, and 14 bases had no gene match. CDR3 DNA: TGTGCCTGGCACCGGGACAGCTTAAATGAAGAGCAGTTCTTC. It encodes CAWHRDSLNEEQFF.

The rearrangement joins TRBV6-5 to TRBJ1-1; 7 positions match TRBD1. The CDR3 loop spans 13 amino acids. From germline, CDR1 is MNHEY and CDR2 SVGAGI. J gave up 3 bases and V 4 bases, and 2 bases lay outside the gene matches. CDR3 in DNA: TGTGCCAGCAGTTTACAGGGGTACACTGAAGCTTTCTTT. Its protein is CASSLQGYTEAFF.

This clone was recorded once. The chain has TRBV5-1 and TRBJ1-1; TRBD1 is a possible D gene (5 bases). The CDR3 extends over 15 amino acids. Germline loops: CDR1 SGHRS, CDR2 YFSETQ. V dropped 5 bases and J dropped 4 bases, with 18 bases sitting between them. CDR3 coding DNA: TGCGCCAGCAGTCCCGGCCGGTCCGGGGGCACTGAAGCTTTCTTT. Protein product: CASSPGRSGGTEAFF.

The rearrangement links TRBV28 to TRBJ1-2; a possible D gene is TRBD1 (5 bases). This CDR3 spans 14 amino acids. Germline CDR1 and CDR2: MDHEN and SYDVKM. V gave up 7 bases and J gave up 9 bases, with 21 bases separating them. CDR3 coding DNA: TGTGCCAGCACCTCACCGGGGCCGGGGGGTAGCTACACCTTC. It specifies CASTSPGPGGSYTF.

V and J are TRBV19 and TRBJ2-7, with D possibly TRBD2 on 6 matching bases. The V gene's germline CDR1 is LNHDA and CDR2 SQIVND (reference sequence). The CDR3 totals 14 residues. The V gene lost 5 bases and the J gene lost 4 bases, with 15 bases spanning the gap. In nucleotides, the CDR3 is TGTGCCAGTAGTCCGTATCGGGGGTCTTACGAGCAGTACTTC. This sequence encodes CASSPYRGSYEQYF.

DNA of the CDR3: TGTGCCACCAGCAGAGGACTGGGACAGCTAAGCACAGATACGCAGTATTTT. This sequence encodes CATSRGLGQLSTDTQYF. The chain combines TRBV15 with TRBJ2-3, with 7 bases matching TRBD1. The CDR3 runs to 17 residues. Germline CDR1 and CDR2: LNHNV and YYDKDF (reference sequence). V lost 1 base to trimming and J lost 0 bases; unmatched junction nucleotides: 7.

The gene calls are TRBV25-1 and TRBJ1-1, with D possibly matching TRBD1 (5 bases). The CDR3 length is 13 residues. Germline V gene data show CDR1 as MGHDK and CDR2 as SYGVNS. V lost 2 bases, J lost 6 bases, and 10 bases lay in between. In nucleotides, the CDR3 is TGTGCCAGCAGTGAACAGGGAATGTCTGAAGCTTTCTTT. This translates into CASSEQGMSEAFF.

The gene calls are TRBV28 and TRBJ2-1; tentative D call: TRBD1 (6 bases). The CDR3 is made up of 13 amino acids. V lost 6 bases and J lost 11, with 17 bases in between. CDR1 MDHEN and CDR2 SYDVKM come from the germline V gene. Here the CDR3 DNA reads TGTGCCAGCAGCATCGTCCACGGACAGAAGCAGTTCTTC. Translation gives CASSIVHGQKQFF.

DNA of the CDR3: TGTGCCAGCAGTAGACTGGAGGGTGACACCGGGGAGCTGTTTTTT. It yields the protein CASSRLEGDTGELFF. The chain is built from TRBV13 and TRBJ2-2, with D possibly matching TRBD2 (6 bases). Germline lookup yields CDR1 PRHDT and CDR2 FYEKMQ (reference sequence). The CDR3 is made up of 15 amino acids. Trimming pared 6 bases from V and 3 bases from J, leaving 14 bases between.

The V and J genes are TRBV10-3 and TRBJ2-3; D perhaps matches TRBD1 (5 bases). V was pared by 10 bases and J by 6 bases, with 14 bases between. This CDR3 has 12 amino acids. CDR1 and CDR2 from the germline V gene are ENHRY and SYGVKD. In DNA form, the CDR3 reads TGTGCCACAGGACACCCGGGCGATACGCAGTATTTT. Residues: CATGHPGDTQYF.

The chain employs TRBV3-1 (or the pseudogene TRBV3-2) and TRBJ2-1; D not certain. CDR3 size: 16 residues. CDR1 is LGHDT, CDR2 YNNKEL, per germline (reference sequence). With 5 bases removed from V and 0 bases from J, the gap between germline ends came to 14 bases. DNA for the CDR3: TGTGCCAGCAGCAAATGGGCACAGAGCTCCTACAATGAGCAGTTCTTC. This gives the protein CASSKWAQSSYNEQFF.

V usage is TRBV9 and J usage is TRBJ2-5; 12 bases agree with TRBD2. Looked up from germline, CDR1 is SGDLS and CDR2 is YYNGEE. The V and J ends lost 4 bases and 0 bases, in that order; junction bases with no gene match: 4. The CDR3 is 16 residues long. The CDR3 region has the DNA TGTGCCAGCAGCCGAGGGACTAGCGGGTACCAAGAGACCCAGTACTTC. Residues: CASSRGTSGYQETQYF.

This rearrangement joins TRBV11-2 to TRBJ1-3, with 7 bases matching TRBD1. This CDR3 has 15 amino acids. Per the germline V gene, CDR1 is SGHAT and CDR2 is FQNNGV. The V and J ends lost 5 bases and 4 bases, in that order; junction bases with no gene match: 8. The CDR3 is CASSQDRVGGNTIYF. CDR3 in DNA: TGTGCCAGCAGCCAAGACAGGGTGGGGGGAAACACCATATATTTT.

The chain combines TRBV10-1 with TRBJ2-3; TRBD2 matches 12 bases. Unmatched junction bases numbered 5, after V lost 0 bases and J lost 7 bases. The germline V gene encodes CDR1 WNHNN and CDR2 SYGVQD (reference sequence). The CDR3 totals 16 residues. The CDR3 DNA is TGCGCCAGCAGTGAGTCCAGGACTAGCGGGGTAAATACGCAGTATTTT. The encoded protein is CASSESRTSGVNTQYF.